The 20 T cell receptor beta chains below come from one sample, sequenced in a study of blood T cell repertoires in COVID-19. The data were produced by immunoSEQ multiplex PCR, yet TCRdb's version contains in-frame clones alone and is incomplete. Of some 99,000 clones listed, more than 60% are singletons. Sequences were obtained from peripheral blood. All receptors come from a man in his 70s with acute or convalescent COVID-19.

This clone was detected only once. The J gene is TRBJ2-1, the V gene TRBV6-4, with 9 bases fitting TRBD2. Looked up from germline, CDR1 is MRHNA and CDR2 is SNTAGT. CDR3 length: 15 amino acids. The J segment lost 7 bases and the V segment lost 0 bases, leaving 4 bases of the junction unmatched. The CDR3 bases are TGTGCCAGCAGTGACTCTGGACTAGCGAAAAATGAGCAGTTCTTC. This encodes CASSDSGLAKNEQFF.

This clone was observed a few times. This chain uses TRBV6-5 with TRBJ1-1; 8 bases fit TRBD1. The CDR3 has 14 residues. From germline, CDR1 is MNHEY and CDR2 SVGAGI. The trim removed 5 bases at V and 5 bases at J, leaving 7 bases unmatched. CDR3 sequence: CASSRSGGATEAFF. The CDR3 region has the DNA TGTGCCAGCAGTAGATCAGGGGGCGCGACTGAAGCTTTCTTT.

V and J are TRBV11-2 and TRBJ2-7; no reliable D call. This CDR3 spans 13 amino acids. The germline V and J ends were trimmed by 0 bases and 3 bases, with 6 bases remaining between them. Looked up from germline, CDR1 is SGHAT and CDR2 is FQNNGV. CDR3 region: CASSLERYYEQYF. CDR3 DNA sequence: TGTGCCAGCAGCTTAGAACGGTACTACGAGCAGTACTTC.

The chain employs TRBV19 and TRBJ2-5; 9 bases align to TRBD1. The germline gives CDR1 LNHDA, CDR2 SQIVND (reference sequence). The J segment lost 4 bases and the V segment lost 6 bases, leaving 6 bases of the junction unmatched. The CDR3 totals 14 residues. CDR3: CASRDRGRGETQYF. The CDR3 nucleotides are TGTGCCAGTAGAGACAGGGGGAGGGGAGAGACCCAGTACTTC.

CDR3 nucleotides: TGTGCCAGCAGCTCAAGACAGGGGGCTAGACGTGAAGCTTTCTTT. It codes for CASSSRQGARREAFF. The chain carries TRBV5-4 and TRBJ1-1; 10 bases map to TRBD1. Per the germline V gene, CDR1 is SGHNT and CDR2 is YYREEE (reference sequence). The V gene end was trimmed by 3 bases and the J gene end by 7 bases; junction bases not matched to a gene: 9. The length of the CDR3 is 15 residues.

CDR3 nucleotides: TGTGCCAGCAGCCAAGTGAATGGGCAGGGTTCCTATAATTCACCCCTCCACTTT. It yields the protein CASSQVNGQGSYNSPLHF. The V gene is TRBV3-1 (or the pseudogene TRBV3-2), the J gene TRBJ1-6, with D possibly TRBD1 on 5 matching bases. The CDR3 contains 18 residues. The germline V and J ends were trimmed by 1 base and 1 base, with 14 bases remaining between them. Germline CDR1 reads LGHDT; CDR2 reads YNNKEL (reference sequence).

The chain has TRBV3-1 (or the pseudogene TRBV3-2) and TRBJ1-1; 10 bases are shared with TRBD1. V shed 6 bases, J shed 3 bases, and the junction held 13 bases outside the gene matches. The CDR3 totals 17 residues. Looked up from germline, CDR1 is LGHDT and CDR2 is YNNKEL (reference sequence). The CDR3 protein is CASSRGTGVPRDTEAFF. The DNA for the CDR3 is TGTGCCAGCAGTCGCGGGACAGGGGTCCCCCGGGACACTGAAGCTTTCTTT.

The chain carries TRBV19 and TRBJ1-4; weak D call: TRBD1 (6 bases). V gave up 10 bases and J gave up 4 bases, with 16 bases separating them. This CDR3 spans 14 amino acids. Germline V CDR1 and CDR2: LNHDA, SQIVND (reference sequence). CDR3 in amino acids: CATGGRLFNEKLFF. CDR3 in DNA: TGTGCCACTGGGGGCAGGTTATTTAATGAAAAACTGTTTTTT.

The chain joins TRBV7-3 to TRBJ2-1; D remains unclear. The CDR3 runs 15 residues. Deletions cut 4 bases from V and 1 base from J, with 11 bases between. Germline V gene sequence: CDR1 SGHTA, CDR2 FQGTGA. In DNA, the CDR3 is TGTGCCAGCAGCTCCGACTCTCAATCCTACAATGAGCAGTTCTTC. Translated: CASSSDSQSYNEQFF.

This rearrangement joins TRBV6-5 to TRBJ2-1, with 9 bases identical to TRBD2. V shed 6 bases and J 9 bases; nucleotides not matched to a gene: 12. This CDR3 comprises 15 residues. CDR1 and CDR2 from the germline V gene are MNHEY and SVGAGI. The CDR3 sequence is CASRRGGTSNGEQFF. CDR3 sequence (DNA): TGTGCCAGCAGGAGAGGAGGGACTAGCAACGGTGAGCAGTTCTTC.

V and J are TRBV28 and TRBJ2-7; 10 bases fit TRBD1. The CDR3 is 15 amino acids. V lost 4 bases and J lost 7; bases outside the gene matches: 10. Germline V lookup: CDR1 MDHEN, CDR2 SYDVKM. The CDR3 DNA reads as TGTGCCAGCAGTTACCGGGACAGGGGTTCGTGGGAGCAGTACTTC. Protein sequence: CASSYRDRGSWEQYF.

The rearrangement uses TRBV5-4 and TRBJ2-7; 13 bases match TRBD2. The junction had 4 bases not matched to a gene; V was cut back by 4 bases and J by 3 bases. CDR1 is SGHNT, CDR2 YYREEE, per germline (reference sequence). This CDR3 has 15 residues. The CDR3 region has the DNA TGTGCCAGCAGCCCAGGGACTAGCGGGATCTACGAGCAGTACTTC. Amino acid sequence: CASSPGTSGIYEQYF.

This clone was seen more than once but under ten times. The chain employs TRBV11-2 and TRBJ2-1; the match to TRBD2 covers 9 bases. Looked up from germline, CDR1 is SGHAT and CDR2 is FQNNGV. The CDR3 runs to 17 residues. V lost 5 bases to trimming and J lost 5 bases; unmatched junction nucleotides: 13. CDR3 sequence: CASSPGTSHRLDNEQFF. CDR3 in DNA: TGTGCCAGCAGCCCTGGGACTAGCCATCGACTAGACAATGAGCAGTTCTTC.

This chain uses TRBV7-2 with TRBJ1-5, with D maybe TRBD1 (5 bases). Germline V lookup: CDR1 SGHTA, CDR2 FQGNSA. V lost 3 bases to trimming and J lost 8 bases, with 11 bases between them. The CDR3 contains 13 residues. The CDR3 loop reads CASSFGGEKPQHF. CDR3 coding DNA: TGTGCCAGCAGCTTCGGGGGGGAAAAGCCCCAGCATTTT.

In its sample, this clone was seen once. The rearrangement links TRBV5-6 to TRBJ1-3; 9 nucleotides line up with TRBD1. The germline gives CDR1 SGHDT, CDR2 YYEEEE. Trimming took 5 bases from V and 9 from J; bases not matched to a gene: 6. CDR3 length: 13 amino acids. The CDR3 sequence: CASRGTGKSTIYF. CDR3 DNA sequence: TGTGCCAGCAGGGGGACAGGGAAGAGCACCATATATTTT.

The J gene is TRBJ1-1, the V gene TRBV27; 12 nucleotides align to TRBD1. Germline assignment: CDR1 MNHEY and CDR2 SMNVEV (reference sequence). V trimming: 3 bases; J trimming: 5 bases; junction bases outside the gene matches: 7. This CDR3 is 16 amino acids long. CDR3 DNA: TGTGCCAGCAGTTTGGGACAGGGGGCGAGGATAACTGAAGCTTTCTTT. Encoded protein: CASSLGQGARITEAFF.

This sequence joins TRBV20-1 and TRBJ1-1; 8 positions match TRBD1. V dropped 3 bases and J dropped 6; count of bases not matched to a gene: 15. CDR3 size: 16 residues. The germline V gene has CDR1 DFQATT and CDR2 SNEGSKA (reference sequence). The CDR3 nucleotides read TGCAGTGCTAGTGCCCCGGGACAGGCGAACTCGGCTGAAGCTTTCTTT. It is translated as CSASAPGQANSAEAFF.

The chain uses TRBV30 and TRBJ2-1; tentative D call: TRBD2 (6 bases). The V end lost 5 bases, the J end lost 0 bases, and 14 bases lay between the germline ends. This CDR3 comprises 15 residues. In germline, CDR1 is GTSNPN, CDR2 SVGIG (reference sequence). The DNA for the CDR3 is TGTGCCTGGGCGGAGGGTCGTAGCTCCTACAATGAGCAGTTCTTC. Protein product: CAWAEGRSSYNEQFF.

This clone appeared a few times. The V call is TRBV4-2, the J call TRBJ1-6, with 8 bases that match TRBD1. The germline V gene has CDR1 LGHNA and CDR2 YNFKEQ. CDR3 length: 17 amino acids. Trimming removed 0 bases from V and 9 bases from J; junction bases left unmatched: 10. CDR3 coding DNA: TGTGCCAGCAGCCAAGATCCCACAGGGGGTTTGGGTTCACCCCTCCACTTT. It specifies CASSQDPTGGLGSPLHF.

The rearrangement joins TRBV7-9 to TRBJ2-3, with D perhaps matching TRBD1 (6 bases). The CDR3 covers 13 residues. Germline assignment: CDR1 SEHNR and CDR2 FQNEAQ (reference sequence). Trimming removed 1 base at V and 6 bases at J, with 8 bases between. DNA of the CDR3: TGTGCCAGCAGCTTAGACAGGGCGGATACGCAGTATTTT. It yields the protein CASSLDRADTQYF.